The entry below gives a single T cell receptor (beta chain) sequence along with its context. The antigen is undetermined. The sample belongs to a study of T-cell memory formation after mild COVID-19. Study-wide background: TCR clusters were mostly donor specific.

Study-level results: Among CD4+ contracting clones, most were CM and EM, and CD8+ ones EMRA. Day 37-peaking second-wave clones had unconfirmed SARS-CoV-2 specificity.

V was pared by 5 bases and J by 7 bases, with 7 bases of the junction left unmatched. CDR1 and CDR2 (germline): SGHTA, FQGNSA. The CDR3 runs 14 residues. 5'RACE with constant-segment primers yielded barcoded, UMI-tagged TCR alpha and TCR beta cDNA libraries. TCRdb ran MiXCR on the 5' RACE reads and lists one entry per CDR3 protein. The sample has around 320,000 distinct CDR3 sequences, 19% seen once. The genes are TRBV7-2 and TRBJ2-2; 7 positions match TRBD2. The clonotype was recovered from a man younger than 35 who had mild COVID-19 (a few samples of this study predate the infection). Cell type and time point are not known. The sequencing sample was made of PBMCs or a T cell subset sorted from them (not recorded which). CDR3: CASSRWGGNGELFF. The CDR3 DNA reads TGTGCCAGCAGCAGATGGGGAGGGAACGGGGAGCTGTTTTTT.